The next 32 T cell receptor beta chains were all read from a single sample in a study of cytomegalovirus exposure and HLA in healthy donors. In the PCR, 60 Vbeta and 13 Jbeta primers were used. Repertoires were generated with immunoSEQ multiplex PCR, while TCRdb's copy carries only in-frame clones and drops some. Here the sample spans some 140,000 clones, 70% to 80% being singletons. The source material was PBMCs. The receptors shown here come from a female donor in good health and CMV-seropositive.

The DNA for the CDR3 is TGTGCCTGGGAAGACATGAACACTGAAGCTTTCTTT. Translating it yields CAWEDMNTEAFF. This chain connects TRBV30 to TRBJ1-1; D ambiguous. V was clipped by 5 bases and J by 0 bases, with 7 bases between them. Germline CDR1 and CDR2: GTSNPN and SVGIG (reference sequence). The CDR3 runs 12 residues.

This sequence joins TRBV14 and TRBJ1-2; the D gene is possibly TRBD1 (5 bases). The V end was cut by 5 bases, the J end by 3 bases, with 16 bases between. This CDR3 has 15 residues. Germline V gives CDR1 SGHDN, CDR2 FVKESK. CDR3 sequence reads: CASSKAAGFDYGYTF. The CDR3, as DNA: TGTGCCAGCAGCAAAGCAGCAGGGTTTGACTATGGCTACACCTTC.

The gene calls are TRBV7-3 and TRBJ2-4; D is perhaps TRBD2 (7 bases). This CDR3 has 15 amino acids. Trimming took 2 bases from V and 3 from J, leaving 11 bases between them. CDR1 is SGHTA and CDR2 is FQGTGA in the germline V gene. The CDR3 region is CASSLGGGHKNIQYF. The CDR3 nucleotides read TGTGCCAGCAGCTTAGGCGGGGGACACAAAAACATTCAGTACTTC.

This chain's CDR3 is CASNDVALYEQFF. DNA for the CDR3: TGCGCCAGCAACGACGTAGCTCTCTATGAGCAGTTCTTC. The chain carries TRBV5-1 and TRBJ2-1; D unclear. CDR3 length: 13 amino acids. V shed 6 bases and J shed 8 bases, with 15 bases lying between them. Germline CDR1 and CDR2: SGHRS and YFSETQ.

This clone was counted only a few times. The CDR3 is CASSLQGFLETQYF. The CDR3 region has the DNA TGTGCCAGCAGCCTACAGGGATTTTTAGAGACCCAGTACTTC. The chain links TRBV7-2 to TRBJ2-5, with a tentative D call TRBD1 (6 bases). Germline CDR1 is SGHTA and CDR2 is FQGNSA. The ends were cut back, 5 bases at V and 4 bases at J, with 14 bases in the middle. The CDR3 extends over 14 amino acids.

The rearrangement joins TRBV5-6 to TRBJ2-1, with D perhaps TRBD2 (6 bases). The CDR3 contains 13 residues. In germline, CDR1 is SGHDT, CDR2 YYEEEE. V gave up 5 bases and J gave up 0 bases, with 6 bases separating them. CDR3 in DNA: TGTGCCAGCAGGCGGGACTCCTACAATGAGCAGTTCTTC. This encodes CASRRDSYNEQFF.

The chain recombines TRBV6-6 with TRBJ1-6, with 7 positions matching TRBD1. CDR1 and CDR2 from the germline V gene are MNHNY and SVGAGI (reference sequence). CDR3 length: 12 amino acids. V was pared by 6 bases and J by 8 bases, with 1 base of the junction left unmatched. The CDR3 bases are TGTGCCAGCAGAACAGGGGATTCACCCCTCCACTTT. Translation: CASRTGDSPLHF.

The CDR3 loop reads CASITGVGYGYTF. In nucleotides, the CDR3 is TGTGCCAGCATTACAGGGGTGGGCTATGGCTACACCTTC. The chain couples TRBV6-6 to TRBJ1-2, with TRBD1 identical over 7 bases. The germline V gene encodes CDR1 MNHNY and CDR2 SVGAGI (reference sequence). The CDR3 has 13 residues. The trim removed 7 bases at V and 4 bases at J, leaving 6 bases unmatched.

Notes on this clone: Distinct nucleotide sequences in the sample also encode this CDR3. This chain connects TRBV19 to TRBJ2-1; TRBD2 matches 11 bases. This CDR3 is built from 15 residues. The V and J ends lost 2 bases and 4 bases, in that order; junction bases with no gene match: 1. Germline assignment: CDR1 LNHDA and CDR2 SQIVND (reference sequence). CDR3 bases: TGTGCCAGTAGTATATCTAGCGGGGGGTACAATGAGCAGTTCTTC. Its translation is CASSISSGGYNEQFF.

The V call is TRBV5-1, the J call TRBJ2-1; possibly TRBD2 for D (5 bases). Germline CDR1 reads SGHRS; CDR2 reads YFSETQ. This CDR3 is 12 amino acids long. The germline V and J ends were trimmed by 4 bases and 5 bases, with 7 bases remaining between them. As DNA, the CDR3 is TGCGCCAGCAGCGACGGGAACAATGAGCAGTTCTTC. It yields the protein CASSDGNNEQFF.

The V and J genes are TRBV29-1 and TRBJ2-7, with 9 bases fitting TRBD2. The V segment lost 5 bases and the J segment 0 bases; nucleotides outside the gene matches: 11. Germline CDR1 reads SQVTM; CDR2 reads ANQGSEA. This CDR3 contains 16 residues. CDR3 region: CSVSGRAGGYSYEQYF. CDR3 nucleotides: TGCAGCGTTTCTGGCCGAGCGGGGGGTTACTCCTACGAGCAGTACTTC.

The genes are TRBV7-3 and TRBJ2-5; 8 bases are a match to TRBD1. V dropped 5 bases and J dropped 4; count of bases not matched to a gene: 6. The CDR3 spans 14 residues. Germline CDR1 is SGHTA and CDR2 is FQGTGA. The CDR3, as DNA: TGTGCCAGCAGCGCACAGGGGGAAGGAGAGACCCAGTACTTC. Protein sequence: CASSAQGEGETQYF.

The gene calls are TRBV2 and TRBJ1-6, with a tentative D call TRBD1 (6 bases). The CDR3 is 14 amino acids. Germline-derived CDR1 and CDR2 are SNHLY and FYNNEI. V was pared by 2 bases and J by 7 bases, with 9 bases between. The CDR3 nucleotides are TGTGCCAGCAGTGAAAGGGGGACAAATTCACCCCTCCACTTT. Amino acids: CASSERGTNSPLHF. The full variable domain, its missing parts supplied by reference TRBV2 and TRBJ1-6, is EPEVTQTPSHQVTQMGQEVILRCVPISNHLYFYWYRQILGQKVEFLVSFYNNEISEKSEIFDDQFSVERPDGSNFTLKIRSTKLEDSAMYFCASSERGTNSPLHFGNGTRLTVT.

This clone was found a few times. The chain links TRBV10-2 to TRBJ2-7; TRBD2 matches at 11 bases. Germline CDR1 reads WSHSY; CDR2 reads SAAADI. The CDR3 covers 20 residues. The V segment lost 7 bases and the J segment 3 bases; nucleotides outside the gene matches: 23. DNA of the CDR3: TGCGCCAGCATACCAAGGGGGGGTGTAGCGGGGGGGCCTCCCCTCTACGAGCAGTACTTC. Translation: CASIPRGGVAGGPPLYEQYF.

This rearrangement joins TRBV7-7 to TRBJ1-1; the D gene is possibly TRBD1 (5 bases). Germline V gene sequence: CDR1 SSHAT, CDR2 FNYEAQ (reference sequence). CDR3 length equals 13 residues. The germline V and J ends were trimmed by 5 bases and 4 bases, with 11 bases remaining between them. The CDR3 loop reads CASSRGIGTEAFF. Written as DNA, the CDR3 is TGTGCCAGCAGCCGGGGGATCGGCACTGAAGCTTTCTTT.

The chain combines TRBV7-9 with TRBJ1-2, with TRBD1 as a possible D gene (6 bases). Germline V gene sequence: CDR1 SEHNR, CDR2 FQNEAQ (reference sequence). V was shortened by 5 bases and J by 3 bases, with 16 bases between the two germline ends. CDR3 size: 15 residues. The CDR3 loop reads CASSHGQLPHYGYTF. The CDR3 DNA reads TGTGCCAGCAGCCATGGACAGCTCCCGCACTATGGCTACACCTTC.

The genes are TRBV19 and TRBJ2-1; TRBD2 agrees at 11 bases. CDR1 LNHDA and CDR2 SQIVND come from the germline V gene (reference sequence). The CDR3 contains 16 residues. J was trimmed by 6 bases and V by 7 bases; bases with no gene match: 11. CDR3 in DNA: TGTGCCAGTATTCCCGTAGCGGGAGGGCCAGTCAATGAGCAGTTCTTC. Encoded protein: CASIPVAGGPVNEQFF.

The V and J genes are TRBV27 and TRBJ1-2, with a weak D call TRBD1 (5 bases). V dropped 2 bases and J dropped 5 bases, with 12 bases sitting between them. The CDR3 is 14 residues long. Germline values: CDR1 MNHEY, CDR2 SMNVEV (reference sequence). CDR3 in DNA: TGTGCCAGCAGTTTACGGGGCGGGAGTTATGGCTACACCTTC. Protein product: CASSLRGGSYGYTF.

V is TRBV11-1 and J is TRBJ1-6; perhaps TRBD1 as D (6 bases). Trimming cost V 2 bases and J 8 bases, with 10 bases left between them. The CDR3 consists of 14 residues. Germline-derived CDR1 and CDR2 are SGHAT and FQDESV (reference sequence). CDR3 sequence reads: CASSLLGADSPLHF. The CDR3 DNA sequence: TGTGCCAGCAGCTTATTGGGGGCTGATTCACCCCTCCACTTT. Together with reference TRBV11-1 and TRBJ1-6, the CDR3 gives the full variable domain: EAEVAQSPRYKITEKSQAVAFWCDPISGHATLYWYRQILGQGPELLVQFQDESVVDDSQLPKDRFSAERLKGVDSTLKIQPAELGDSAMYLCASSLLGADSPLHFGNGTRLTVT.

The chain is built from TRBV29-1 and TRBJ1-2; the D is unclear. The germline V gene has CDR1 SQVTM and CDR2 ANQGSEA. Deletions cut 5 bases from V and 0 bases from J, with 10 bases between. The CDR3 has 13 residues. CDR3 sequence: CSVRHEANYGYTF. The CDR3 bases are TGCAGCGTTCGACATGAAGCTAACTATGGCTACACCTTC.

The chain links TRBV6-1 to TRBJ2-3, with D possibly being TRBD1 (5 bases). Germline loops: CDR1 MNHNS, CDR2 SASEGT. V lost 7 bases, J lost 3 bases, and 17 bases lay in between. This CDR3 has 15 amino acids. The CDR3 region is CASKRGTGQTDTQYF. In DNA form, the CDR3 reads TGTGCCAGCAAAAGAGGAACAGGCCAGACAGATACGCAGTATTTT.

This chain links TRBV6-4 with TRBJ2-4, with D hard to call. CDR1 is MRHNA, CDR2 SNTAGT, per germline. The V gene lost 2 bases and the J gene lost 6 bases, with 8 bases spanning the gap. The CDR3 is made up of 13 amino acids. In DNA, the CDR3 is TGTGCCAGCAGTGACGGCAACCTAAACATTCAGTACTTC. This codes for CASSDGNLNIQYF.

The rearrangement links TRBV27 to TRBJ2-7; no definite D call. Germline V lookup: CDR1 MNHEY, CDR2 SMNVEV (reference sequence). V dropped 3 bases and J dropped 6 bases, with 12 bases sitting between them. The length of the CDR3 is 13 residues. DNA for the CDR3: TGTGCCAGCAGTTTCGATCTCGGGTTCGAGCAGTACTTC. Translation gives CASSFDLGFEQYF.

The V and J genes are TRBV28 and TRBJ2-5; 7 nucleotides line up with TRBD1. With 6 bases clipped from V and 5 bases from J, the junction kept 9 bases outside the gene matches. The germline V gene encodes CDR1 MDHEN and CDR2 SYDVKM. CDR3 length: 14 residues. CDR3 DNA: TGTGCCAGCAGCGACCAGGGGGTCGGGGAGACCCAGTACTTC. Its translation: CASSDQGVGETQYF.

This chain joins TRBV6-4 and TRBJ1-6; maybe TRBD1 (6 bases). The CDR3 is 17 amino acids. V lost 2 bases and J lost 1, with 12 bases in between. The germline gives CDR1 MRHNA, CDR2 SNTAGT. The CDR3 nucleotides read TGTGCCAGCAGTGACGCAGGGGCGATGTCCTATAATTCACCCCTCCACTTT. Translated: CASSDAGAMSYNSPLHF.

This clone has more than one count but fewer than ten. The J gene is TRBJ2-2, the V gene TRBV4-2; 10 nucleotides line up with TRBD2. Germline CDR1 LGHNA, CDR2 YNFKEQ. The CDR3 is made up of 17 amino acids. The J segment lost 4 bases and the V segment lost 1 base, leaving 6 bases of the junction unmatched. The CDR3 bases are TGTGCCAGCAGCCAAGGCGGGACTAGCGTGCTCACCGGGGAGCTGTTTTTT. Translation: CASSQGGTSVLTGELFF.

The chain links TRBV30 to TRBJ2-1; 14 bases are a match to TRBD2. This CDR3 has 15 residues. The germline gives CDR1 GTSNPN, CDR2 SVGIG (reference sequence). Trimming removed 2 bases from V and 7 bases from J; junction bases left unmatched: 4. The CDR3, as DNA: TGTGCCTGGAGTCGACTAGCGGGAGGGCCGAATGAGCAGTTCTTC. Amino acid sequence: CAWSRLAGGPNEQFF.

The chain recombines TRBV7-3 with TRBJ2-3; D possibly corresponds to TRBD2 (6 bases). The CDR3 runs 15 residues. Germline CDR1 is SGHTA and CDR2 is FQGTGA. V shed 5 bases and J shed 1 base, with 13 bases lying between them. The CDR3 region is CASSQYGGRTDTQYF. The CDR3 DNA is TGTGCCAGCAGCCAATACGGGGGACGCACAGATACGCAGTATTTT.

The CDR3, as DNA: TGTGCCAGCAGCCTTGACAGGGGAGCCTACGAGCAGTACTTC. Translated: CASSLDRGAYEQYF. This chain joins TRBV11-1 and TRBJ2-7, with TRBD1 identical over 8 bases. The CDR3 consists of 14 residues. Germline CDR1 and CDR2: SGHAT and FQDESV (reference sequence). The trim removed 5 bases at V and 2 bases at J, leaving 5 bases unmatched.

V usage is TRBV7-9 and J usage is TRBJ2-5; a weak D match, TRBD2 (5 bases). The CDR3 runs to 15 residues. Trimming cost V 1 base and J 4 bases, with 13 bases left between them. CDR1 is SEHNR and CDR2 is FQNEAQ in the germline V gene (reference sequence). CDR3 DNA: TGTGCCAGCAGCTTAGTTGTCGGGATCGGAGAGACCCAGTACTTC. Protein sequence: CASSLVVGIGETQYF.

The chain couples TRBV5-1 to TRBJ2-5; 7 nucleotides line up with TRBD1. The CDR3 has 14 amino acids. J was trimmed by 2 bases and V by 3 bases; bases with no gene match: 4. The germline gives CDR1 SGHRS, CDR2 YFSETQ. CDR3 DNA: TGCGCCAGCAGCTCCGGGACAGCACAAGAGACCCAGTACTTC. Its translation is CASSSGTAQETQYF.

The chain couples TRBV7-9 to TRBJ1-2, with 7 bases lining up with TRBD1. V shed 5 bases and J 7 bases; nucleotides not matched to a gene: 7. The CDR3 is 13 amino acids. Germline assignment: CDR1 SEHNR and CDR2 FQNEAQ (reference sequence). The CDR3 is CASSRQGGSGYTF. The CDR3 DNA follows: TGTGCCAGCAGCCGACAGGGAGGTAGTGGCTACACCTTC.